Shown below are 28 T cell receptor beta chains from a single sample sequenced in a study of regulatory T cells in long-lasting Graves disease. Time point: persistent/refractory GD, antithyroid drugs over 5 years with positive TRAb. RNA isolated from PBMCs was used to make the TCR library. According to the study, TCR beta libraries were built with iRepertoire HTBI primers and CDR3-region Arm-PCR. TCRdb ran MiXCR on the multiplex PCR reads and lists one entry per CDR3 protein. The sample has 400,000 or so distinct CDR3 sequences; around 20% are singletons. The sequences come from peripheral blood mononuclear cells (PBMCs), collected when the disease was refractory, from a patient treated with antithyroid drugs. These TCRs come from a female donor with Graves disease.

The J gene is TRBJ2-7, the V gene TRBV9; D is perhaps TRBD1 or TRBD2 (6 bases each). The germline CDR1 and CDR2 sequences are SGDLS and YYNGEE. V lost 4 bases, J lost 0 bases, and 14 bases lay in between. CDR3 size: 15 residues. CDR3 nucleotides: TGTGCCAGCAGCCGGGGGCTTGTTGGCTCCTACGAGCAGTACTTC. Amino acids: CASSRGLVGSYEQYF.

This clonotype was observed a handful of times. The gene calls are TRBV29-1 and TRBJ1-3; maybe TRBD1 (5 bases). The germline CDR1 and CDR2 sequences are SQVTM and ANQGSEA. The CDR3 runs to 12 residues. Trimming removed 4 bases at V and 4 bases at J, with 8 bases between. The DNA of the CDR3 is TGCAGCGTTGCCGGGGACGGAAACACCATATATTTT. Protein sequence: CSVAGDGNTIYF.

In its sample, this clonotype was seen a few times. The chain is built from TRBV20-1 and TRBJ2-7; TRBD2 matches at 15 bases. V lost 4 bases to trimming and J lost 4 bases; unmatched junction nucleotides: 8. Germline-derived CDR1 and CDR2 are DFQATT and SNEGSKA (reference sequence). The CDR3 covers 16 residues. The CDR3 is CSATGLAGGDGYEQYF. CDR3 sequence (DNA): TGCAGTGCTACTGGACTAGCGGGAGGGGATGGGTACGAGCAGTACTTC.

This clonotype was seen ten or more times. J is TRBJ2-7 and V is TRBV11-2; D tentatively reads TRBD1 or TRBD2 (5 bases each). Germline CDR1 and CDR2: SGHAT and FQNNGV. With 5 bases removed from V and 2 bases from J, the gap between germline ends came to 16 bases. The CDR3 consists of 15 residues. CDR3 sequence: CASSPPRWGTYEQYF. The CDR3 DNA reads TGTGCCAGCAGCCCCCCCCGGTGGGGGACCTACGAGCAGTACTTC.

V gene TRBV20-1 combines with J gene TRBJ2-5; D is undetermined. V lost 2 bases to trimming and J lost 4 bases, with 17 bases between them. Germline-derived CDR1 and CDR2 are DFQATT and SNEGSKA (reference sequence). This CDR3 contains 15 residues. CDR3 amino acids: CSARRPTTNVETQYF. The CDR3, as DNA: TGCAGTGCTAGAAGGCCAACTACTAATGTAGAGACCCAGTACTTC.

The rearrangement uses TRBV12-3 or TRBV12-4 and TRBJ2-3; no clear D. The CDR3 has 12 amino acids. Trimming shortened V by 5 bases and J by 6 bases, and 9 bases separated the two germline ends. The CDR3 sequence is CASSQSSDTQYF. The CDR3 DNA reads TGTGCCAGCAGTCAGTCATCGGATACGCAGTATTTT.

This clonotype has a count of ten or more. The chain recombines TRBV11-2 with TRBJ1-5; maybe TRBD1 (6 bases). CDR3 length: 15 amino acids. The ends were cut back, 1 base at V and 7 bases at J, with 14 bases in the middle. CDR1 is SGHAT and CDR2 is FQNNGV in the germline V gene. The CDR3 spells CASSLGTGRGQPQHF. The CDR3 region has the DNA TGTGCCAGCAGCTTAGGTACAGGGCGAGGACAGCCCCAGCATTTT. The entire variable domain, with the rest obtained from reference TRBV11-2 and TRBJ1-5, is as follows: EAGVAQSPRYKIIEKRQSVAFWCNPISGHATLYWYQQILGQGPKLLIQFQNNGVVDDSQLPKDRFSAERLKGVDSTLKIQPAKLEDSAVYLCASSLGTGRGQPQHFGDGTRLSIL.

This clonotype turned up a few times. The chain links TRBV12-3 or TRBV12-4 to TRBJ1-3; D not resolved. Trimming took 5 bases from V and 3 from J, leaving 14 bases between them. The CDR3 sequence is 15 residues long. The CDR3 bases are TGTGCCAGCAGTCCCTCCCGTGGGTTTGGAAACACCATATATTTT. Translation: CASSPSRGFGNTIYF.

This clonotype was recorded a few times. The rearrangement joins TRBV5-5 to TRBJ1-5; D is unclear. Germline assignment: CDR1 SGHKS and CDR2 YYEKEE (reference sequence). The CDR3 length is 12 residues. V shed 4 bases and J shed 10 bases, with 12 bases lying between them. The DNA of the CDR3 is TGTGCCAGCAGCCGATTCGGGGAACCCCAGCATTTT. Translating gives CASSRFGEPQHF.

The chain uses TRBV5-1 and TRBJ2-5; no clear D gene. The V end lost 6 bases, the J end lost 1 base, and 16 bases lay between the germline ends. The CDR3 runs to 15 residues. Per germline, CDR1 SGHRS and CDR2 YFSETQ. CDR3 coding DNA: TGCGCCAGCACCATCTCCTGGGGAACCCAAGAGACCCAGTACTTC. This translates into CASTISWGTQETQYF.

This sequence joins TRBV11-2 and TRBJ2-7; TRBD2 might be the D (6 bases). This CDR3 is 15 amino acids long. V gave up 3 bases and J gave up 3 bases, with 15 bases separating them. CDR1 SGHAT and CDR2 FQNNGV come from the germline V gene. CDR3 sequence: CASSFQTSLSYEQYF. CDR3 bases: TGTGCCAGCAGCTTTCAGACTAGTTTGAGCTACGAGCAGTACTTC.

The rearrangement joins TRBV12-3 or TRBV12-4 to TRBJ2-7; D is ambiguous. The CDR3 is 13 amino acids. Deletions cut 6 bases from V and 7 bases from J, with 16 bases between. The CDR3 DNA reads TGTGCCAGCAGCCACCTCACTGGGTGGGAGCAGTACTTC. Translating it yields CASSHLTGWEQYF.

The chain has TRBV7-9 and TRBJ2-2; D uncertain. Germline V lookup: CDR1 SEHNR, CDR2 FQNEAQ (reference sequence). The CDR3 is 14 amino acids. V was trimmed by 5 bases and J by 3 bases, leaving 10 bases between them. The CDR3 reads CASSPPPHTGELFF. CDR3 nucleotide sequence: TGTGCCAGCAGCCCCCCTCCCCACACCGGGGAGCTGTTTTTT.

This chain joins TRBV30 and TRBJ1-1; no clear D gene. Germline V lookup: CDR1 GTSNPN, CDR2 SVGIG (reference sequence). The CDR3 consists of 12 residues. The V end was cut by 2 bases, the J end by 6 bases, with 10 bases between. The CDR3 sequence is CAWSFKEAEAFF. The CDR3 coding sequence is TGTGCCTGGAGTTTTAAGGAGGCTGAAGCTTTCTTT. Variable domain in full (rest from reference TRBV30 and TRBJ1-1): SQTIHQWPATLVQPVGSPLSLECTVEGTSNPNLYWYRQAAGRGLQLLFYSVGIGQISSEVPQNLSASRPQDRQFILSSKKLLLSDSGFYLCAWSFKEAEAFFGQGTRLTVV.

The chain joins TRBV30 to TRBJ2-7; D gene uncertain. CDR1 is GTSNPN, CDR2 SVGIG, per germline (reference sequence). V dropped 0 bases and J dropped 4 bases, with 13 bases sitting between them. CDR3 length: 14 amino acids. The CDR3 reads CAWSVRLKEYEQYF. CDR3 in DNA: TGTGCCTGGAGTGTAAGGCTGAAAGAGTACGAGCAGTACTTC.

Of note for this clonotype: Possible read error: a much larger clone is one base away. This CDR3 is missing its conserved last phenylalanine or tryptophan, likely due to a read error. The rearrangement joins TRBV6-2 or TRBV6-3 to TRBJ1-1; possibly TRBD1 for D (6 bases). Germline V gene data show CDR1 as MNHEY and CDR2 as SVGEGT. Trimming removed 2 bases at V and 1 base at J, with 11 bases between. There are 15 residues in the CDR3. The CDR3 sequence: CASSYLAGANTEAFL. The CDR3 DNA is TGTGCCAGCAGTTACCTGGCAGGGGCGAACACTGAAGCTTTCCTT.

The rearrangement uses TRBV19 and TRBJ1-1, with 8 bases lining up with TRBD1. The trim removed 0 bases at V and 5 bases at J, leaving 5 bases unmatched. The length of the CDR3 is 15 residues. Germline V gene sequence: CDR1 LNHDA, CDR2 SQIVND (reference sequence). The CDR3, as DNA: TGTGCCAGTAGTATAGATGGCAGGGGGCGGACTGAAGCTTTCTTT. It codes for CASSIDGRGRTEAFF.

This clonotype was detected a few times. The chain carries TRBV30 and TRBJ1-1; 7 bases are a match to TRBD1. The CDR3 covers 14 residues. Germline CDR1 and CDR2: GTSNPN and SVGIG (reference sequence). Unmatched junction bases numbered 5, after V lost 2 bases and J lost 2 bases. The CDR3 is CAWSPGTVNTEAFF. DNA of the CDR3: TGTGCCTGGAGTCCAGGGACAGTTAACACTGAAGCTTTCTTT.

In its sample, this clonotype was seen a few times. The chain uses TRBV9 and TRBJ1-1; D not resolved. CDR1 and CDR2 (germline): SGDLS, YYNGEE. The CDR3 length is 15 residues. Trimming took off 3 bases at V and 3 bases at J, with 15 bases between the two ends. CDR3 residues: CASSAGPGGDTEAFF. The CDR3 DNA sequence: TGTGCCAGCAGCGCCGGGCCGGGCGGGGACACTGAAGCTTTCTTT.

This clonotype was counted between two and nine times. The chain recombines TRBV4-1 with TRBJ2-1; no reliable D call. The CDR3 totals 14 residues. The V gene lost 4 bases and the J gene lost 1 base, with 8 bases spanning the gap. Germline CDR1 reads MGHRA; CDR2 reads YSYEKL. The CDR3 region has the DNA TGCGCCAGCAGCCTCTACAGTTCCTACAATGAGCAGTTCTTC. It encodes CASSLYSSYNEQFF.

This chain links TRBV10-3 with TRBJ2-3; TRBD2 agrees at 10 bases. The CDR3 extends over 15 amino acids. Germline loops: CDR1 ENHRY, CDR2 SYGVKD. J was trimmed by 8 bases and V by 0 bases; bases with no gene match: 5. The CDR3 bases are TGTGCCATCAGTGAGTCGGCTAGCGGGAGTGCTACGCAGTATTTT. It translates to CAISESASGSATQYF.

This clonotype was seen repeatedly, ten times or more. The CDR3 here is CATSRGRNEKLFF. CDR3 nucleotides: TGTGCCACCAGCAGAGGAAGAAATGAAAAACTGTTTTTT. The genes are TRBV15 and TRBJ1-4; D unclear. Looked up from germline, CDR1 is LNHNV and CDR2 is YYDKDF (reference sequence). V lost 1 base, J lost 5 bases, and 5 bases lay in between. The CDR3 is 13 amino acids.

The chain links TRBV12-3 or TRBV12-4 to TRBJ2-2; TRBD1 agrees at 8 bases. This CDR3 has 16 residues. V was clipped by 3 bases and J by 6 bases; unmatched bases: 9. This CDR3 reads CASSLPGQGTAGELFF. In nucleotides, the CDR3 is TGTGCCAGCAGTTTGCCCGGACAGGGAACAGCCGGGGAGCTGTTTTTT.

Notes on this clonotype: This may stem from a read error, because a much larger clone lies one nucleotide away. The chain uses TRBV18 and TRBJ2-5; D uncertain. CDR1 is KGHSH and CDR2 is LQKENI in the germline V gene. The CDR3 covers 14 residues. The CDR3 loop reads CANSPPTSPETQYF. The CDR3 DNA is TGTGCCAACTCACCACCGACTTCCCCGGAGACCCAGTACTTC.

This clonotype turned up a few times. J is TRBJ2-3 and V is TRBV7-3; D gene uncertain. Deletions cut 5 bases from V and 4 bases from J, with 10 bases between. This CDR3 comprises 13 residues. Looked up from germline, CDR1 is SGHTA and CDR2 is FQGTGA. The CDR3 loop reads CASSRAGADTQYF. In nucleotides, the CDR3 is TGTGCCAGCAGCCGAGCCGGCGCAGATACGCAGTATTTT.

This chain uses TRBV6-5 with TRBJ2-7; D uncertain. The V and J ends lost 2 bases and 2 bases respectively, with 16 bases between them. Germline V gene sequence: CDR1 MNHEY, CDR2 SVGAGI. The CDR3 length is 16 residues. CDR3 coding DNA: TGTGCCAGCAGTTACACCCTCGGGTTTCTTACCTACGAGCAGTACTTC. It yields the protein CASSYTLGFLTYEQYF.

This clonotype appeared many times. The DNA of the CDR3 is TGTGCCAGCAGCTTCGGACAGGAGAACTATGGCTACACCTTC. Translated, it gives CASSFGQENYGYTF. The chain uses TRBV7-9 and TRBJ1-2, with TRBD1 identical over 7 bases. The junction had 3 bases not matched to a gene; V was cut back by 3 bases and J by 2 bases. Germline CDR1 reads SEHNR; CDR2 reads FQNEAQ (reference sequence). The length of the CDR3 is 14 residues.

Many counts were recorded for this clonotype. The J gene is TRBJ2-7, the V gene TRBV2, with TRBD2 matching 9 bases. J gave up 3 bases and V 1 base, and 7 bases lay outside the gene matches. The CDR3 has 16 amino acids. Germline assignment: CDR1 SNHLY and CDR2 FYNNEI. The CDR3 DNA is TGTGCCAGCAGTGAAGATTCCGCGGGAGGGATCTACGAGCAGTACTTC. Protein product: CASSEDSAGGIYEQYF.